This T cell receptor beta chain was sequenced during a study of identical twins. Germline V gives CDR1 ENHRY, CDR2 SYGVKD. The CDR3 extends over 12 amino acids. Trimming left V 6 bases short and J 5 bases short, with 8 bases between. Study-wide results and caveats: The same donors were not followed; conclusions instead depended on cross-sectional statistical analysis.

In TCRdb, the 5' RACE reads were re-called with MiXCR into one record per CDR3 protein. The table lists 1.5 million to 2 million distinct CDR3 sequences, around 29% of them singletons, with more than 0.25% in the top ten. Regarding this clonotype: Antigen unknown.

This chain connects TRBV10-3 to TRBJ2-1; weak D call: TRBD2 (5 bases). The specimen sequenced was cord blood. The sequence derives from a newborn girl in good health. CDR3 residues: CAIREGHNEQFF. In DNA, the CDR3 is TGTGCCATCAGAGAGGGCCACAATGAGCAGTTCTTC.